The 23 T cell receptor beta chains in this list originate from one sample, sequenced in a study of T-cell reconstitution after alpha-beta-depleted transplantation in children. The library targeted TCRbeta and was prepared with unique molecular identifiers. One entry per CDR3 protein, called by TCRdb with MiXCR from the PCR reads. The data hold 900,000 or so distinct CDR3 sequences, with 16% observed a single time. The material sequenced was PBMCs, mostly from graft donor cells, taken 360 days after TCRalphabeta/CD19-depleted stem cell transplant. Every receptor here comes from a male patient between 5 and 17 years old who had a stem cell transplant for acute lymphoblastic leukemia, so the T cells may come from the graft donor.

The J gene is TRBJ2-7, the V gene TRBV20-1, with 8 nucleotides matching TRBD2. The CDR3 sequence is 14 residues long. V shed 3 bases, J shed 2 bases, and the junction held 6 bases outside the gene matches. Germline CDR1 and CDR2: DFQATT and SNEGSKA (reference sequence). For the CDR3, the DNA is TGCAGTGCTAGGCCGGGACTAGTCCCCTACGAGCAGTACTTC. Its translation is CSARPGLVPYEQYF.

The V gene is TRBV24-1, the J gene TRBJ2-3; TRBD2 aligns across 7 bases. CDR3 length equals 17 residues. Germline V CDR1 and CDR2: KGHDR, SFDVKD. The ends lost 2 bases at V and 2 bases at J; junction bases unmatched: 9. The CDR3 DNA sequence: TGTGCCACCAGTGATTCCTGGACTAGGGGCGACACAGATACGCAGTATTTT. Its translation is CATSDSWTRGDTDTQYF.

This clonotype was found a few times. This rearrangement joins TRBV7-9 to TRBJ1-6, with 7 bases lining up with TRBD1. CDR1 is SEHNR and CDR2 is FQNEAQ in the germline V gene (reference sequence). Unmatched junction bases numbered 11, after V lost 5 bases and J lost 7 bases. The length of the CDR3 is 16 residues. The CDR3 here is CASSQGATGDNSPLHF. In nucleotides, the CDR3 is TGTGCCAGCAGCCAAGGGGCCACAGGGGACAATTCACCCCTCCACTTT.

This clonotype appeared a few times. The rearrangement uses TRBV11-2 and TRBJ1-1, with D possibly TRBD1 on 5 matching bases. Germline-derived CDR1 and CDR2 are SGHAT and FQNNGV. The V end was cut by 2 bases, the J end by 12 bases, with 16 bases between. CDR3 length: 13 residues. CDR3 nucleotide sequence: TGTGCCAGCAGCTTATTGCGACACCCAGGGACTTTCTTT. It codes for CASSLLRHPGTFF.

A few counts support this clonotype. The CDR3 is CSVEDPVTSGRSIGYEQYF. The DNA for the CDR3 is TGCAGCGTTGAAGATCCAGTGACTAGCGGGAGAAGTATTGGGTACGAGCAGTACTTC. The chain uses TRBV29-1 and TRBJ2-7; TRBD2 agrees at 12 bases. The CDR3 runs to 19 residues. V trimming: 0 bases; J trimming: 4 bases; junction bases outside the gene matches: 16. The germline gives CDR1 SQVTM, CDR2 ANQGSEA.

Many counts were recorded for this clonotype. The CDR3 DNA reads as TGTGCCAGCAGTTTTGGGGGGGCGCCCTACAATGAGCAGTTCTTC. Translated: CASSFGGAPYNEQFF. The chain joins TRBV12-3 or TRBV12-4 to TRBJ2-1; the D gene is possibly TRBD2 (7 bases). The CDR3 contains 15 residues. The V and J ends lost 3 bases and 2 bases respectively, with 11 bases between them.

This clonotype has just a few counts. V is TRBV29-1 and J is TRBJ1-2; no reliable D call. Per germline, CDR1 SQVTM and CDR2 ANQGSEA. The CDR3 totals 11 residues. Trimming left V 4 bases short and J 11 bases short, with 14 bases between. The DNA of the CDR3 is TGCAGCGTTGTCGGGGTCTTTGGTTACACCTTC. It encodes CSVVGVFGYTF.

The rearrangement uses TRBV3-1 and TRBJ2-7; unclear D gene. CDR1 and CDR2 (germline): LGHDT, YNNKEL (reference sequence). V was shortened by 4 bases and J by 3 bases, with 13 bases between the two germline ends. The CDR3 loop spans 14 amino acids. The CDR3, as DNA: TGTGCCAGCAGCCTTTTTGGCAACCTCTACGAGCAGTACTTC. It translates to CASSLFGNLYEQYF.

This chain connects TRBV21-1 to TRBJ1-5; the listed D gene, TRBD1, was not tested against the DNA. TRBV21-1 is shown as a pseudogene. CDR3 length: 16 amino acids. The CDR3 region has the DNA TGTGCCAGCAGCACAACCGACAGGGGGGTCAATCAGCCCCAGCATTTT. Residues: CASSTTDRGVNQPQHF.

In this sample, this clonotype turned up many times. The chain has TRBV20-1 and TRBJ2-2; no clear D gene. Trimming stripped 1 base from V and 1 base from J, with 7 bases between. In germline, CDR1 is DFQATT, CDR2 SNEGSKA (reference sequence). This CDR3 comprises 14 residues. The CDR3 sequence: CSARVALNTGELFF. CDR3 sequence (DNA): TGCAGTGCTAGAGTGGCCCTGAACACCGGGGAGCTGTTTTTT.

This clonotype turned up a few times. The chain couples TRBV6-1 to TRBJ2-7; D uncertain. Per germline, CDR1 MNHNS and CDR2 SASEGT. This CDR3 is built from 16 residues. The V end lost 0 bases, the J end lost 6 bases, and 18 bases lay between the germline ends. CDR3 in amino acids: CASSEAHQRLRGEQYF. The CDR3 DNA is TGTGCCAGCAGTGAAGCGCATCAACGGCTAAGAGGCGAGCAGTACTTC.

This clonotype was detected only a few times. This chain connects TRBV2 to TRBJ2-3; no reliable D call. The CDR3 runs 16 residues. V was trimmed by 6 bases and J by 5 bases, leaving 21 bases between them. CDR1 is SNHLY and CDR2 is FYNNEI in the germline V gene. Here the CDR3 DNA reads TGTGCCAGCAGATTTAGAGTTATATATCCCGGAGATACGCAGTATTTT. Translating gives CASRFRVIYPGDTQYF.

V and J are TRBV3-1 and TRBJ2-2; no reliable D call. The CDR3 has 13 amino acids. Trimming took off 2 bases at V and 4 bases at J, with 5 bases between the two ends. Germline CDR1 is LGHDT and CDR2 is YNNKEL (reference sequence). The CDR3 protein is CASSQLSTGELFF. The CDR3 DNA sequence: TGTGCCAGCAGCCAACTTAGCACCGGGGAGCTGTTTTTT.

This chain joins TRBV5-1 and TRBJ2-2; D uncertain. Deletions cut 0 bases from V and 5 bases from J, with 11 bases between. CDR3 length equals 15 residues. The germline gives CDR1 SGHRS, CDR2 YFSETQ. CDR3 nucleotide sequence: TGCGCCAGCAGCTTGGGGGCCGCCGCTACCGGGGAGCTGTTTTTT. It encodes CASSLGAAATGELFF.

This clonotype was recorded a few times. The chain carries TRBV12-3 or TRBV12-4 and TRBJ2-7; a weak D match, TRBD1 (6 bases). The CDR3 has 13 amino acids. Trimming left V 3 bases short and J 5 bases short, with 11 bases between. This chain's CDR3 is CASSFTGYHEQYF. The CDR3 DNA sequence: TGTGCCAGCAGTTTTACAGGGTACCACGAGCAGTACTTC.

As regards this clonotype: A much more abundant neighbour one base away suggests this may be a read error. No conserved phenylalanine or tryptophan ends this CDR3, so it is likely a read error. This chain connects TRBV29-1 to TRBJ2-5; perhaps TRBD2 as D (6 bases). V was clipped by 2 bases and J by 3 bases, with 19 bases between them. The CDR3 is 16 amino acids. Germline-derived CDR1 and CDR2 are SQVTM and ANQGSEA. CDR3: CSVERGMGRMKETQYL. The CDR3 DNA sequence: TGCAGCGTTGAACGAGGGATGGGGAGGATGAAAGAGACCCAGTACTTA.

The chain employs TRBV10-1 and TRBJ1-1; D might be TRBD1 (6 bases). The CDR3 is 13 residues long. The V end lost 10 bases, the J end lost 1 base, and 13 bases lay between the germline ends. CDR1 is WNHNN and CDR2 is SYGVQD in the germline V gene (reference sequence). CDR3 in DNA: TGCGCCACCATGGGACAATCGAACACTGAAGCTTTCTTT. This sequence encodes CATMGQSNTEAFF.

This clonotype showed up many times. The V and J genes are TRBV27 and TRBJ1-2; D remains ambiguous. CDR1 MNHEY and CDR2 SMNVEV come from the germline V gene (reference sequence). The CDR3 sequence is 12 residues long. Trimming shortened V by 5 bases and J by 8 bases, and 12 bases separated the two germline ends. For the CDR3, the DNA is TGTGCCAGCAGTAGCGGAGCGGGCGGCTACACCTTC. This codes for CASSSGAGGYTF.

This chain uses TRBV7-2 with TRBJ2-7, with 10 bases lining up with TRBD2. The CDR3 contains 18 residues. The ends lost 0 bases at V and 2 bases at J; junction bases unmatched: 10. Germline V gene sequence: CDR1 SGHTA, CDR2 FQGNSA. CDR3 sequence reads: CASSLALIGTSAAYEQYF. CDR3 DNA: TGTGCCAGCAGCTTAGCGCTAATAGGGACTAGCGCCGCCTACGAGCAGTACTTC.

This clonotype was observed a handful of times. V and J are TRBV12-3 or TRBV12-4 and TRBJ1-6; D gene unclear. The germline V and J ends were trimmed by 5 bases and 13 bases, with 18 bases remaining between them. The CDR3 consists of 14 residues. The CDR3 region has the DNA TGTGCCAGCAGTCACCGACGGTCGCTCGGGCCCCTCCACTTT. This translates into CASSHRRSLGPLHF.

The CDR3 loop is CASSPADRFRIGSPLHF. The DNA of the CDR3 is TGTGCCAGCAGCCCCGCGGACAGGTTTCGAATTGGTTCACCCCTCCACTTT. This chain links TRBV9 with TRBJ1-6; 7 bases fit TRBD1. The CDR3 totals 17 residues. J lost 9 bases, V lost 4 bases, and 16 bases had no gene match. CDR1 is SGDLS, CDR2 YYNGEE, per germline.

This clonotype was observed a handful of times. The rearrangement uses TRBV19 and TRBJ2-7, with D uncertain. Germline loops: CDR1 LNHDA, CDR2 SQIVND (reference sequence). V shed 3 bases and J shed 2 bases, with 14 bases lying between them. The CDR3 contains 15 residues. The CDR3 here is CASSIFRHAAYEQYF. The CDR3 DNA reads TGTGCCAGTAGTATTTTTCGACACGCGGCCTACGAGCAGTACTTC.

The V call is TRBV20-1, the J call TRBJ2-1; no clear D. The CDR3 runs 11 residues. CDR1 is DFQATT, CDR2 SNEGSKA, per germline (reference sequence). Trimming took off 6 bases at V and 10 bases at J, with 13 bases between the two ends. CDR3 nucleotide sequence: TGCAGTGCCCCAGGCCCCCCCGAGCAGTTCTTC. Translated, it gives CSAPGPPEQFF.